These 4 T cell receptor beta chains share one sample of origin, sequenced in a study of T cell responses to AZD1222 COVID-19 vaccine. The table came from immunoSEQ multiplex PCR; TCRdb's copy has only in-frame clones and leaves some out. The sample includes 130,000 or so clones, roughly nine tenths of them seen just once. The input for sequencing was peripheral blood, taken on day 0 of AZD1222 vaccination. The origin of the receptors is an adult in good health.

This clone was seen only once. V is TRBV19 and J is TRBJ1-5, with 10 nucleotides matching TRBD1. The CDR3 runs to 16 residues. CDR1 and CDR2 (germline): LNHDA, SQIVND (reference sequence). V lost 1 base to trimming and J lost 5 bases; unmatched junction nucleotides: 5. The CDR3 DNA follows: TGTGCCAGTAGTATAGCCGGGACAGGGGATTATCAGCCCCAGCATTTT. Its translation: CASSIAGTGDYQPQHF.

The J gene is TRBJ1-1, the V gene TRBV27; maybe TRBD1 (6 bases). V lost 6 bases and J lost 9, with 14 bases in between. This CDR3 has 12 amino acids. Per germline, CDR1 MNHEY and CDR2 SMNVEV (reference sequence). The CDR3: CASRGADRKAFF. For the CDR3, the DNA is TGTGCCAGCAGAGGGGCCGACAGGAAAGCTTTCTTT.

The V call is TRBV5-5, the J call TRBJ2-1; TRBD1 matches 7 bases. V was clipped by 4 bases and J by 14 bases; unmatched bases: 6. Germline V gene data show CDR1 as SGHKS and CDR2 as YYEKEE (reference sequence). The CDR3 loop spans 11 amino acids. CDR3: CASSDRAGKFF. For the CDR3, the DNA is TGTGCCAGCAGCGACAGGGCAGGCAAGTTCTTC.

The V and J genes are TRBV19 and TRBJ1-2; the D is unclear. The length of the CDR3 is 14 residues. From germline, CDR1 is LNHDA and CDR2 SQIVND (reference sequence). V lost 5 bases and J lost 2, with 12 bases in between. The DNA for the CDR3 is TGTGCCAGTAGTTTTCCGGGATCCAACTATGGCTACACCTTC. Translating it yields CASSFPGSNYGYTF.